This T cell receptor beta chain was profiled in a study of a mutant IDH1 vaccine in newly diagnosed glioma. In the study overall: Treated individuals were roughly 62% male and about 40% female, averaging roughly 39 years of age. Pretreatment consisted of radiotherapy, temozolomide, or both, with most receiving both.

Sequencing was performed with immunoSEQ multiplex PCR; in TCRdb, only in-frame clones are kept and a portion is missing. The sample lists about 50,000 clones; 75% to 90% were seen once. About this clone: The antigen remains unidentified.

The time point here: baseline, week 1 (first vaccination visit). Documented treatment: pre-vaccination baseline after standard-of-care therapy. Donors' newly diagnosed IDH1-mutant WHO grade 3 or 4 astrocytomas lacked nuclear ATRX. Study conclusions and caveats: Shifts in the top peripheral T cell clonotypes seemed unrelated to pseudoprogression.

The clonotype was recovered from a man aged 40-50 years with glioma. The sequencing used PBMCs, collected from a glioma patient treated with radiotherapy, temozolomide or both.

The CDR3 DNA is TGTGCCAGCCGGGGGGGTACGCAGTATTTT. Protein: CASRGGTQYF. V and J are TRBV4-2 and TRBJ2-3; 8 bases line up with TRBD2. The CDR3 length is 10 residues. V was clipped by 8 bases and J by 8 bases; unmatched bases: 0. Per the germline V gene, CDR1 is LGHNA and CDR2 is YNFKEQ.